This TCR beta chain was sequenced for a study of cytomegalovirus exposure and HLA in healthy donors. Points from the study as a whole: What was likely a sequencing artifact was a cluster of highly shared sequence variants.

Primers included in the PCR were 60 Vbeta and 13 Jbeta primers. This table comes from immunoSEQ multiplex PCR, and its TCRdb copy is limited to in-frame clones, with some not included. The sample includes 150,000 to 200,000 clones, nearly 80% of them seen just once. The CDR3 runs to 16 residues. Per germline, CDR1 SNHLY and CDR2 FYNNEI. Losses at the gene ends were 7 bases for V and 1 base for J; bases not matched to a gene: 5. Regarding this clone: Its cognate antigen is unknown.

Each of the donors was a healthy bone marrow donor. This receptor was obtained from a woman aged 35 to 49 in good health and CMV-seronegative. Sequenced: PBMCs. The chain combines TRBV2 with TRBJ2-2; 11 bases are shared with TRBD2. CDR3: CASISGGARNTGELFF. The DNA for the CDR3 is TGTGCCAGCATTAGCGGGGGGGCCCGGAACACCGGGGAGCTGTTTTTT.